Below, 18 T cell receptor beta chains from the same sample are listed, as sequenced in a study of CD8 T cells in Susac syndrome. Random hexamers were used to reverse transcribe 0.5 to 1 ug of RNA. MiXCR, applied by TCRdb to the immunoSEQ multiplex PCR reads, yields one record per CDR3 protein. Among almost 450,000 distinct CDR3 sequences listed, more than 70% were seen once. Material for sequencing was CD8+ T cells from PBMCs. Receptors originate from a human donor with multiple sclerosis.

This clonotype came up once. The chain uses TRBV7-9 and TRBJ2-1, with 10 bases aligning to TRBD1. The CDR3 is 15 amino acids. Per the germline V gene, CDR1 is SEHNR and CDR2 is FQNEAQ (reference sequence). V shed 3 bases, J shed 8 bases, and the junction held 7 bases outside the gene matches. CDR3 coding DNA: TGTGCCAGCAGCTTTCGGGGACAGGGGCCCCATGAGCAGTTCTTC. Its protein is CASSFRGQGPHEQFF.

The gene calls are TRBV5-1 and TRBJ1-1, with TRBD1 identical over 8 bases. This CDR3 contains 12 residues. The germline gives CDR1 SGHRS, CDR2 YFSETQ. The J segment lost 8 bases and the V segment lost 6 bases, leaving 6 bases of the junction unmatched. CDR3 bases: TGCGCCAGCATAGGGCAGGGGGCGGAAGCTTTCTTT. Protein product: CASIGQGAEAFF.

The chain combines TRBV12-3 or TRBV12-4 with TRBJ1-1, with a possible D match to TRBD1 (5 bases). CDR3 length: 15 residues. V lost 2 bases and J 3 bases, leaving 13 bases between the germline ends. The CDR3 loop is CASSLTGRTDTEAFF. The CDR3 region has the DNA TGTGCCAGCAGTTTAACAGGACGGACGGACACTGAAGCTTTCTTT.

This chain connects TRBV29-1 to TRBJ1-3; no clear D. The CDR3 totals 12 residues. With 1 base removed from V and 6 bases from J, the gap between germline ends came to 7 bases. Per germline, CDR1 SQVTM and CDR2 ANQGSEA. In DNA, the CDR3 is TGCAGCGTTGAAGGGGTTGAAAACACCATATATTTT. This gives the protein CSVEGVENTIYF.

The rearrangement joins TRBV27 to TRBJ1-5; D gene uncertain. Germline CDR1 MNHEY, CDR2 SMNVEV (reference sequence). The CDR3 extends over 14 amino acids. V shed 4 bases and J shed 4 bases, with 11 bases lying between them. CDR3 sequence (DNA): TGTGCCAGCAGTTCTTACGGGCCGAATCAGCCCCAGCATTTT. Protein sequence: CASSSYGPNQPQHF.

In its sample, this clonotype was seen once. The CDR3 reads CASSPRDRALDDTEAFF. CDR3 DNA: TGTGCCAGCAGCCCCCGGGACAGGGCCTTGGATGACACTGAAGCTTTCTTT. The chain joins TRBV7-9 to TRBJ1-1; 9 bases fit TRBD1. After removal of 5 bases from V and 3 bases from J, the junction contained 13 bases not matched to a gene. The CDR3 is made up of 17 amino acids. Looked up from germline, CDR1 is SEHNR and CDR2 is FQNEAQ (reference sequence).

This chain uses TRBV4-1 with TRBJ1-2; TRBD1 is a possible D gene (5 bases). The length of the CDR3 is 20 residues. Germline V lookup: CDR1 MGHRA, CDR2 YSYEKL. V shed 0 bases and J shed 2 bases, with 25 bases lying between them. The CDR3 sequence is CASSQDGAWKGRRENYGYTF. The CDR3 region has the DNA TGCGCCAGCAGCCAAGATGGGGCGTGGAAGGGCCGGAGGGAAAACTATGGCTACACCTTC.

This clonotype was seen only a few times. V usage is TRBV29-1 and J usage is TRBJ1-1, with TRBD1 identical over 11 bases. The CDR3 has 13 amino acids. The V gene end was trimmed by 3 bases and the J gene end by 4 bases; junction bases not matched to a gene: 1. Germline V gives CDR1 SQVTM, CDR2 ANQGSEA. CDR3 nucleotide sequence: TGCAGCGTTGAGGGGACAGGGGGCACTGAAGCTTTCTTT. Translated, it gives CSVEGTGGTEAFF.

The V and J genes are TRBV14 and TRBJ2-3; 11 bases fit TRBD2. The junction had 5 bases not matched to a gene; V was cut back by 0 bases and J by 3 bases. The CDR3 length is 17 residues. Germline CDR1 and CDR2: SGHDN and FVKESK. The CDR3 sequence is CASSQEYPSGRTDTQYF. CDR3 bases: TGTGCCAGCAGCCAAGAATATCCTAGCGGGAGGACAGATACGCAGTATTTT.

The chain links TRBV29-1 to TRBJ2-7; the D is unclear. The CDR3 length is 13 residues. V lost 4 bases to trimming and J lost 0 bases, with 10 bases between them. CDR1 and CDR2 (germline): SQVTM, ANQGSEA. CDR3 protein: CSVVYSSSYEQYF. CDR3 nucleotides: TGCAGCGTTGTGTATTCGTCCTCCTACGAGCAGTACTTC.

This clonotype was counted once. Here the CDR3 DNA reads TGTGCCAGCAGCTTACTAGTTTACGATGAGACCCAGTACTTC. Its translation: CASSLLVYDETQYF. This chain uses TRBV7-9 with TRBJ2-5; D is ambiguous. The CDR3 runs to 14 residues. The V and J ends lost 2 bases and 5 bases respectively, with 12 bases between them. Germline V gene sequence: CDR1 SEHNR, CDR2 FQNEAQ (reference sequence). The full variable domain, in which reference TRBV7-9 and TRBJ2-5 provide the parts outside the CDR3, is DTGVSQNPRHKITKRGQNVTFRCDPISEHNRLYWYRQTLGQGPEFLTYFQNEAQLEKSRLLSDRFSAERPKGSFSTLEIQRTEQGDSAMYLCASSLLVYDETQYFGPGTRLLVL.

This clonotype was detected only once. The chain employs TRBV12-3 or TRBV12-4 and TRBJ2-1, with 12 nucleotides matching TRBD2. The junction had 7 bases not matched to a gene; V was cut back by 6 bases and J by 7 bases. This CDR3 comprises 15 residues. Written as DNA, the CDR3 is TGTGCCAGCAGCCCGGGACTAGCGGGTTGGAATGAGCAGTTCTTC. As protein: CASSPGLAGWNEQFF.

This chain uses TRBV13 with TRBJ2-1; D uncertain. This CDR3 has 15 residues. Germline loops: CDR1 PRHDT, CDR2 FYEKMQ (reference sequence). V dropped 0 bases and J dropped 5 bases, with 11 bases sitting between them. The CDR3 nucleotides read TGTGCCAGCAGCTTAGGCCGAGGTTCCCACAATGAGCAGTTCTTC. Residues: CASSLGRGSHNEQFF.

The genes are TRBV7-9 and TRBJ2-1; TRBD1 is a possible D gene (7 bases). CDR1 and CDR2 from the germline V gene are SEHNR and FQNEAQ (reference sequence). This CDR3 has 15 residues. With 8 bases removed from V and 4 bases from J, the gap between germline ends came to 18 bases. CDR3 nucleotide sequence: TGTGCCAGCGTTAGGGGGCGGGAATTTTACAATGAGCAGTTCTTC. Its protein is CASVRGREFYNEQFF.

The chain is built from TRBV12-5 and TRBJ2-1, with 8 bases fitting TRBD2. This CDR3 spans 16 amino acids. Germline V gives CDR1 LGHNT, CDR2 FRNRAP. J gave up 4 bases and V 7 bases, and 12 bases lay outside the gene matches. In DNA form, the CDR3 reads TGTGCTAGTGCCCTCCCAGCGGGAGAGACGTACAATGAGCAGTTCTTC. Translated: CASALPAGETYNEQFF. The variable domain in full, with the rest retrieved from reference TRBV12-5 and TRBJ2-1, is DARVTQTPRHKVTEMGQEVTMRCQPILGHNTVFWYRQTMMQGLELLAYFRNRAPLDDSGMPKDRFSAEMPDATLATLKIQPSEPRDSAVYFCASALPAGETYNEQFFGPGTRLTVL.

This chain connects TRBV2 to TRBJ2-2; no firm D call. The length of the CDR3 is 14 residues. V shed 1 base and J shed 3 bases, with 6 bases lying between them. In germline, CDR1 is SNHLY, CDR2 FYNNEI. DNA of the CDR3: TGTGCCAGCAGTGAAGGGGTATACACCGGGGAGCTGTTTTTT. Translation gives CASSEGVYTGELFF.

The gene calls are TRBV11-2 and TRBJ2-3; no firm D call. V lost 0 bases and J lost 2, with 21 bases in between. Germline V CDR1 and CDR2: SGHAT, FQNNGV. The CDR3 consists of 19 residues. The chain's CDR3 is CASSLDPWTNLKDTDTQYF. The CDR3 bases are TGTGCCAGCAGCTTAGATCCGTGGACCAACCTGAAGGACACAGATACGCAGTATTTT.

The J gene is TRBJ1-1, the V gene TRBV5-1, with 7 bases lining up with TRBD1. V shed 0 bases, J shed 3 bases, and the junction held 8 bases outside the gene matches. This CDR3 is 16 amino acids long. Looked up from germline, CDR1 is SGHRS and CDR2 is YFSETQ. The CDR3 DNA reads TGCGCCAGCAGCTTGGACCCTGACAGGGCGGACACTGAAGCTTTCTTT. Translation: CASSLDPDRADTEAFF.